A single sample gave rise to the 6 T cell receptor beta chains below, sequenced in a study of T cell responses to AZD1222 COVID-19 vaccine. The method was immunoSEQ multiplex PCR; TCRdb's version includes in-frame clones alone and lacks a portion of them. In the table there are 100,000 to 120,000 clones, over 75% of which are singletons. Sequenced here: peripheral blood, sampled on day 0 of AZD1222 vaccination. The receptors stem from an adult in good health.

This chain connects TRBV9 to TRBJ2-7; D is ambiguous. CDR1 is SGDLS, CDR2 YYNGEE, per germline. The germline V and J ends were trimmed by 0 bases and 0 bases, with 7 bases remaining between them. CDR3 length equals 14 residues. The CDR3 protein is CASSVDHSSYEQYF. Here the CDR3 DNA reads TGTGCCAGCAGCGTAGATCACAGCTCCTACGAGCAGTACTTC.

Here the CDR3 DNA reads TGTGCCAGCAGCGCGACCGGGACAGGGACCTATGGCTACACCTTC. It specifies CASSATGTGTYGYTF. The J gene is TRBJ1-2, the V gene TRBV7-3; 9 nucleotides line up with TRBD1. The CDR3 length is 15 residues. Trimming took 5 bases from V and 4 from J; bases not matched to a gene: 8. CDR1 and CDR2 from the germline V gene are SGHTA and FQGTGA. Looking up the rest from reference TRBV7-3 and TRBJ1-2 gives the full variable domain: GAGVSQTPSNKVTEKGKYVELRCDPISGHTALYWYRQSLGQGPEFLIYFQGTGAADDSGLPNDRFFAVRPEGSVSTLKIQRTERGDSAVYLCASSATGTGTYGYTFGSGTRLTVV.

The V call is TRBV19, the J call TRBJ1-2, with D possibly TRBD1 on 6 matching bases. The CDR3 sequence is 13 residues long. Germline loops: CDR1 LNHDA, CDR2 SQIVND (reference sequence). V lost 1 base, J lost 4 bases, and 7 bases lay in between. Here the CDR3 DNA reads TGTGCCAGTAGTATAGGACAGGTCTATGGCTACACCTTC. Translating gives CASSIGQVYGYTF.

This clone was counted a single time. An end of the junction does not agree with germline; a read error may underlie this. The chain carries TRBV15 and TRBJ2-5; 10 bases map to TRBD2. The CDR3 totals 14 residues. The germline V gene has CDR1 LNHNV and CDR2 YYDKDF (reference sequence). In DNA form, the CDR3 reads TGTGCCACCAGCAGTGGGACTAGCGTGTCCCCTACGGACTTC. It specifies CATSSGTSVSPTDF.

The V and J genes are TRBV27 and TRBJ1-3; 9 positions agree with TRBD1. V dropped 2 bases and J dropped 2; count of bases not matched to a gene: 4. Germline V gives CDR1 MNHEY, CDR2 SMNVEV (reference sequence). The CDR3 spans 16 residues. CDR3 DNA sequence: TGTGCCAGCAGTTTAGGACAGGGGAAAGCTGGAAACACCATATATTTT. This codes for CASSLGQGKAGNTIYF.

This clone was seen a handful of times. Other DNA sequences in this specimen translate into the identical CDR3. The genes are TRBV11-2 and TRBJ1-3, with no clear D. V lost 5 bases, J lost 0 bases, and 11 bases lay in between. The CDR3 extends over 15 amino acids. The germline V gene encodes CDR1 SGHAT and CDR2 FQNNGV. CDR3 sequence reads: CASSRGLGSGNTIYF. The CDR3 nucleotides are TGTGCCAGCAGCCGAGGACTGGGCTCTGGAAACACCATATATTTT.